Listed below are T cell receptor beta chains from one sample, sequenced in a study of blood T cells in healthy people across ages. MiXCR, applied by TCRdb to the 5' RACE reads, yields one record per CDR3 protein. The repertoire has over 950,000 distinct CDR3 sequences, 35% to 45% of them found once; the top ten carry around 14%. Sequenced input: blood. The receptors come from a man aged 18 to 30 in good health. CDR3s include the opening cysteine and the closing phenylalanine or tryptophan. A D gene is named only where the DNA matches it firmly. A row's size may be missing; if present it is once, few, many or a size class.

TRBV20-1	16	TRBJ2-3	few	NA	CSARDLASYGTDTQYF	TGCAGTGCTAGAGATCTGGCTAGTTATGGCACAGATACGCAGTATTTT
TRBV7-2	14	TRBJ2-5	NA	NA	CASSPQLVGETQYF	TGTGCCAGCAGCCCCCAACTAGTCGGAGAGACCCAGTACTTC
TRBV12-3/TRBV12-4	15	TRBJ2-1	NA	TRBD1	CASSLWTGGHNEQFF	TGTGCCAGCAGTTTATGGACAGGGGGCCACAATGAGCAGTTCTTC
TRBV2	18	TRBJ2-6	few	TRBD1	CASTATGTGVSGANVLTF	TGTGCCAGCACAGCAACCGGGACAGGGGTTTCTGGGGCCAACGTCCTGACTTTC
TRBV20-1	14	TRBJ1-5	many	NA	CSASVQLSNQPQHF	TGCAGTGCTAGTGTACAGCTCAGCAATCAGCCCCAGCATTTT
TRBV28	14	TRBJ2-3	NA	NA	CVSSFLVRSDTQYF	TGTGTCAGCAGTTTTCTGGTGAGATCAGATACGCAGTATTTT
TRBV10-3	15	TRBJ2-5	NA	TRBD1	CAISERQGVGETQYF	TGTGCCATCAGTGAAAGACAGGGTGTAGGAGAGACCCAGTACTTC
TRBV10-3	16	TRBJ2-6	few	NA	CAISESRSTGANVLTF	TGTGCCATCAGTGAGTCGAGGAGTACTGGGGCCAACGTCCTGACTTTC
TRBV7-3	15	TRBJ1-5	few	NA	CASSVGQNSNQPQHF	TGTGCCAGCAGTGTAGGGCAGAATAGCAATCAGCCCCAGCATTTT
TRBV2	13	TRBJ1-2	NA	NA	CASRGTRDYGYTF	TGTGCCAGCAGGGGGACGCGAGACTATGGCTACACCTTC
TRBV20-1	13	TRBJ1-2	few	NA	CSALTDWDYGYTF	TGCAGTGCGCTCACCGACTGGGACTATGGCTACACCTTC
TRBV6-5	15	TRBJ1-4	NA	NA	CASRRRQGPNEKLFF	TGTGCCAGCCGCCGGAGGCAGGGGCCTAATGAAAAACTGTTTTTT
TRBV3-1	18	TRBJ2-7	NA	NA	CASSQVFLPGAISYEQYF	TGTGCCAGCAGCCAAGTCTTCCTTCCGGGGGCGATAAGCTACGAGCAGTACTTC
TRBV11-2	15	TRBJ2-7	NA	TRBD1	CASSITGGTLYEQYF	TGTGCCAGCAGCATAACAGGGGGGACTCTCTACGAGCAGTACTTC
TRBV7-2	15	TRBJ2-2	NA	NA	CASSPLFVFTGELFF	TGTGCCAGCAGCCCCCTCTTTGTCTTCACCGGGGAGCTGTTTTTT
TRBV2	15	TRBJ2-1	NA	NA	CASSARQGLYNEQFF	TGTGCCAGCAGTGCCCGGCAGGGACTCTACAATGAGCAGTTCTTC
TRBV5-1	12	TRBJ1-2	NA	NA	CASSEQGGGYTF	TGCGCCAGCAGCGAACAGGGAGGAGGCTACACCTTC
TRBV12-5	13	TRBJ2-2	NA	NA	CASGRDLTGELFF	TGTGCTAGTGGTAGGGACCTAACCGGGGAGCTGTTTTTT
TRBV7-8	15	TRBJ1-5	NA	TRBD1	CASSSSGGNNQPQHF	TGTGCCAGCAGCTCATCAGGGGGAAATAATCAGCCCCAGCATTTT
TRBV29-1	14	TRBJ1-5	few	NA	CSAAPTGGDQPQHF	TGCAGCGCCGCCCCAACGGGGGGCGATCAGCCCCAGCATTTT
TRBV20-1	13	TRBJ2-1	few	TRBD2	CSASGGAKNEQFF	TGCAGTGCTAGCGGGGGGGCTAAAAATGAGCAGTTCTTC
TRBV6-6	13	TRBJ1-1	NA	TRBD1	CASGQGGGTEAFF	TGTGCCAGCGGTCAGGGGGGGGGGACTGAAGCTTTCTTT
TRBV4-3	15	TRBJ2-2	NA	TRBD2	CASSQASLAPGELFF	TGCGCCAGCAGCCAGGCCTCACTAGCGCCCGGGGAGCTGTTTTTT
TRBV20-1	11	TRBJ2-1	few	NA	CSARHDNEQFF	TGCAGTGCTAGGCACGACAATGAGCAGTTCTTC
TRBV10-3	15	TRBJ2-3	few	NA	CAISNPGAPTDTQYF	TGTGCCATCAGTAACCCAGGGGCCCCCACAGATACGCAGTATTTT
TRBV29-1	14	TRBJ1-2	few	TRBD1	CSVEGGTGDYGYTF	TGCAGCGTTGAAGGAGGGACAGGGGATTATGGCTACACCTTC
TRBV6-2/TRBV6-3	14	TRBJ2-1	NA	NA	CASIPNFSYNEQFF	TGTGCCAGCATCCCAAATTTCTCCTACAATGAGCAGTTCTTC
TRBV7-3	13	TRBJ2-2	NA	NA	CASSSQMGGELFF	TGTGCCAGCAGCTCCCAAATGGGCGGGGAGCTGTTTTTT
TRBV10-3	15	TRBJ2-4	NA	NA	CAVSVPTGNSYEQYF	TGTGCCGTCAGTGTGCCGACAGGTAACTCCTATGAGCAGTACTTC
TRBV4-1	14	TRBJ2-7	NA	NA	CASSQVWDTYEQYF	TGCGCCAGCAGCCAAGTCTGGGATACCTACGAGCAGTACTTC
TRBV7-9	14	TRBJ2-5	few	NA	CASSDGLGRETQYF	TGTGCCAGCAGCGATGGACTGGGTAGGGAGACCCAGTACTTC
TRBV6-1	15	TRBJ2-7	once	TRBD2	CASKILAESTYEQYF	TGTGCCAGCAAAATTCTAGCGGAGTCCACCTACGAGCAGTACTTC
TRBV12-3/TRBV12-4	15	TRBJ2-1	NA	TRBD1	CASQGDRGSHNEQFF	TGTGCCAGCCAGGGCGACAGGGGCTCCCACAATGAGCAGTTCTTC
TRBV3-1	16	TRBJ1-2	NA	NA	CASSPFYPGRGDGYTF	TGTGCCAGCAGCCCTTTTTACCCCGGGAGGGGGGATGGCTACACCTTC
TRBV7-2	14	TRBJ2-3	NA	TRBD1	CASEQRDRGDTQYF	TGTGCCAGCGAACAAAGGGACAGGGGGGATACGCAGTATTTT